These T cell receptor beta chains were read from a single sample in a study of blood T cell repertoires in COVID-19. Libraries were prepared by immunoSEQ multiplex PCR; TCRdb keeps only in-frame clonotypes and omits some of them. The sample has around 450,000 clones, roughly 87% seen once. The sequencing input was PBMCs or T cells enriched from blood (not recorded which). The receptors originated from a woman aged 18 to 35 who had recovered from COVID-19. CDR3s include the opening cysteine and the closing phenylalanine or tryptophan. Fields, in order: V gene, clone size, D gene, J gene, CDR3 DNA, CDR3 protein. A D gene is named only where the DNA matches it firmly. For some rows the clone size is stated as once, few or many, or as a class when expanded; others skip it.

>TRBV30|-|-|TRBJ1-5
TGTGCCTGGAATTCCGGGAGGTCTAGCAATCAGCCCCAGCATTTT
CAWNSGRSSNQPQHF
>TRBV6-1|-|-|TRBJ2-7
TGTGCCAGCAGTGAAGACGGGGGTGCCTCCTACGAGCAGTACTTC
CASSEDGGASYEQYF
>TRBV29-1|-|-|TRBJ1-2
TGCAGCGTGGGGACGGAGGGCCTCTATGGCTACACCTTC
CSVGTEGLYGYTF
>TRBV5-1|-|-|TRBJ2-1
TGCGCCAGCAGCTTGGGGACTCTACTTTCCTACAATGAGCAGTTCTTC
CASSLGTLLSYNEQFF
>TRBV6-5|-|-|TRBJ1-1
TGTGCCAGCATCCTCCCGGGACAGAACACTGAAGCTTTCTTT
CASILPGQNTEAFF
>TRBV24-1|once|TRBD2|TRBJ2-7
TGTACCACCAGTGACCCTCTATTGACTAGCGGGGGCATTACTTCCTACGAGCAGTACTTC
CTTSDPLLTSGGITSYEQYF
>TRBV10-3|few|TRBD1|TRBJ1-1
TGTGCCATCGGGACAGGGGGCTTTTACACTGAAGCTTTCTTT
CAIGTGGFYTEAFF
>TRBV6-5|-|TRBD1|TRBJ1-4
TGTGCCAGCACCGAGGACAGGGGCCCGCAGGAAAAACTGTTTTTT
CASTEDRGPQEKLFF
>TRBV2|-|-|TRBJ1-1
TGTGCCAGCAGCCAGTTCATGAACACTGAAGCTTTCTTT
CASSQFMNTEAFF
>TRBV9|-|TRBD2|TRBJ2-3
TGTGCCAGCAGCTTTGAAGCGGGGGCCACAGATACGCAGTATTTT
CASSFEAGATDTQYF
>TRBV24-1|-|-|TRBJ2-1
TGTGCCACCAGTGAGGCCGGGACAAACGAGCAGTTCTTC
CATSEAGTNEQFF
>TRBV30|-|TRBD1|TRBJ1-5
TGTGCCTGGAACCGGGACAGTAATCAGCCCCAGCATTTT
CAWNRDSNQPQHF
>TRBV10-3|-|-|TRBJ1-2
TGTGCCATCAGTGAGTCGTGGGGGGAAAACTATGGCTACACCTTC
CAISESWGENYGYTF
>TRBV19|-|-|TRBJ2-7
TGTGCCAGTAGTATGAGGGTTGCGACTTACGAGCAGTACTTC
CASSMRVATYEQYF
>TRBV7-9|-|TRBD2|TRBJ2-1
TGTGCCAGCAGCTCCCGGCCTAGCGGAGATTACAATGAGCAGTTCTTC
CASSSRPSGDYNEQFF
>TRBV29-1|-|TRBD1|TRBJ1-1
TGCAGCGTCCTCCAGGGGGCTGGCACTGAAGCTTTCTTT
CSVLQGAGTEAFF
>TRBV15|few|-|TRBJ1-2
TGTGCCACCAGCAGAGACCCCATTCAACTTGATACGAACTATGGCTACACCTTC
CATSRDPIQLDTNYGYTF
>TRBV5-1|-|-|TRBJ2-2
TGCGCCAGCAGCTTGGGTCCGGCAGGGAAGAATAGGGGCGGGGAGCTGTTTTTT
CASSLGPAGKNRGGELFF
>TRBV9|once|TRBD1|TRBJ1-5
TGTGCCAGCAGCGTCGGGACAGGGGGTTATCAGCCCCAGCATTTT
CASSVGTGGYQPQHF
>TRBV7-8|-|-|TRBJ2-7
TGTGCCAGCAGCCAGCCCCCGGACAGAGCCACCTACGAGCAGTACTTC
CASSQPPDRATYEQYF
>TRBV2|-|TRBD2|TRBJ2-2
TGTGCCAGCAGTGAAAGGACTAGTACCGGGGAGCTGTTTTTT
CASSERTSTGELFF
>TRBV21-1|once|-|TRBJ2-7
TGTGCCACCGACAAACGGGGGACCGGGAGGGACGAGCAGTACTTC
CATDKRGTGRDEQYF
>TRBV6-5|-|-|TRBJ2-3
TGTGCCACTTCGGTGGGGGCAGAGCGCACAGATACGCAGTATTTT
CATSVGAERTDTQYF
>TRBV14|-|-|TRBJ1-2
TGTGCCAGCAGCCAAGAGAACACCTATGGCTACACCTTC
CASSQENTYGYTF
>TRBV2|-|TRBD2|TRBJ2-1
TGTGCCAGGGGACTAGCGGGTTACAATGAGCAGTTCTTC
CARGLAGYNEQFF
>TRBV7-9|-|-|TRBJ1-1
TGTGCCAGCAGCCCCGTCCCCGCTGAAGCTTTCTTT
CASSPVPAEAFF
>TRBV5-5|-|-|TRBJ1-1
TGTGCCAGCAGCTTGAGTAGGACAGCTGCTGAAGCTTTCTTT
CASSLSRTAAEAFF
>TRBV9|-|-|TRBJ2-7
TGTGCCAGCAGCGTAGTAGTTAGGGGGGAGCAGTACTTC
CASSVVVRGEQYF
>TRBV12-5|-|TRBD2|TRBJ2-1
TGTGCTAGTGGTTTGGCTATCGGGGGGACCTACAATGAGCAGTTCTTC
CASGLAIGGTYNEQFF
>TRBV3-1/TRBV3-2|-|-|TRBJ1-1
TGTGCCAGCAGCACGACAGCTGAAGCTTTCTTT
CASSTTAEAFF
>TRBV9|-|-|TRBJ2-2
TGTGCCAGCAGCGTAGACCCGCGGGACACCGGGGAGCTGTTTTTT
CASSVDPRDTGELFF
>TRBV12-3/TRBV12-4|few|-|TRBJ1-3
TGTGCCAGCAGTTTGGGGGGAGACACCATATATTTT
CASSLGGDTIYF
>TRBV6-6|-|-|TRBJ1-5
TGTGCCAGCAGTTTTTGGAGGGAACAGCCCCAGCATTTT
CASSFWREQPQHF
>TRBV19|-|-|TRBJ2-1
TGTGCCAGACTATTAAATGAGCAGTTCTTC
CARLLNEQFF
>TRBV28|-|-|TRBJ1-5
TGTGCCAGCAGTTTGGGCGGGTCTTTCAATCAGCCCCAGCATTTT
CASSLGGSFNQPQHF
>TRBV2|-|-|TRBJ1-4
TGTGCCAGCACCCTAACGGGAGGGGTTCTTAATGAAAAACTGTTTTTT
CASTLTGGVLNEKLFF
>TRBV7-2|-|TRBD1|TRBJ1-1
TGTGCCAGCAGCTTACAGGGGGGTACTGAAGCTTTCTTT
CASSLQGGTEAFF
>TRBV5-5|-|-|TRBJ1-1
TGTGCCAGCAGCTTGGGGTGGGGGGCTGAAGCTTTCTTT
CASSLGWGAEAFF
>TRBV10-3|-|TRBD1|TRBJ1-4
TGTGCCATCAGTGATTCCGGGACAGGGGGAGAAAAACTGTTTTTT
CAISDSGTGGEKLFF
>TRBV5-4|-|TRBD1|TRBJ2-3
TGTGCCAGCAGCCCGGCGGACAGGGGTGGAGATACGCAGTATTTT
CASSPADRGGDTQYF
>TRBV11-2|-|-|TRBJ1-2
TGTGCCAGCAGCTTAAAGTCATCTCTAAGCTACACCTTC
CASSLKSSLSYTF
>TRBV6-5|-|-|TRBJ2-7
TGTGCCACCCAGCTTCCTAGTTCCTACGAGCAGTACTTC
CATQLPSSYEQYF
>TRBV5-1|-|TRBD1|TRBJ1-6
TGCGCCAGCAGCTTTGGATGGCAGGGGGGTTCACCCCTCCACTTT
CASSFGWQGGSPLHF
>TRBV4-2|-|TRBD1|TRBJ1-5
TGTGCCAGCAGCCAAGGGGGGCTCGGGCTTGGACAGGAGGAGCCCCAGCATTTT
CASSQGGLGLGQEEPQHF
>TRBV5-1|few|-|TRBJ1-1
TGCGCCAGCAGCTTAGAGGCGCAGGGATACACTGAAGCTTTCTTT
CASSLEAQGYTEAFF
>TRBV2|-|TRBD1|TRBJ1-2
TGTGCCAGCAGTGAAGACAGGGGCTATGGCTACACCTTC
CASSEDRGYGYTF
>TRBV2|-|-|TRBJ2-5
TGTGCCAGCAGTGGATACAGGGGAGGAGAGACCCAGTACTTC
CASSGYRGGETQYF
>TRBV27|-|-|TRBJ1-3
TGTGCCAGCAGTTTTAGAGGGAAGGCCGGAAACACCATATATTTT
CASSFRGKAGNTIYF
>TRBV11-2|-|TRBD2|TRBJ2-5
TGTGCCAGCAGCTTTAATGCGGGGGGGGAAGAGACCCAGTACTTC
CASSFNAGGEETQYF
>TRBV28|-|-|TRBJ1-2
TGTGCCAGCAGTTCGGCCGACAGTTTTTCCGTTTATGGCTACACCTTC
CASSSADSFSVYGYTF
>TRBV12-3/TRBV12-4|-|-|TRBJ1-2
TGTGCCAGCAGTTTCACAGCTAACTATGGCTACACCTTC
CASSFTANYGYTF
>TRBV5-4|-|TRBD1|TRBJ2-3
TGTGCCAGCAGCCCAGGGGGCGCCGGCACAGATACGCAGTATTTT
CASSPGGAGTDTQYF
>TRBV6-5|-|-|TRBJ1-2
TGTGCCAGCAGGGTAGACACAGGGATACTGAGCTACACCTTC
CASRVDTGILSYTF
>TRBV7-8|-|-|TRBJ1-5
TGTGCCAGCAGCTTAAGGGGACAGCCCCAGCATTTT
CASSLRGQPQHF
>TRBV5-4|once|-|TRBJ1-4
TGTGCCAGCAGCTTGCCAGGGGAAAATGAAAAACTGTTTTTT
CASSLPGENEKLFF